Listed below are T cell receptor beta chains from one sample, sequenced in a study of neurological immune-mediated disorders. TCRdb re-derived calls from the 5' RACE reads in MiXCR, one entry per CDR3 protein. The sample shows some 80,000 distinct CDR3 sequences, around 4.7% of them seen only once. Sequencing input: PBMCs. Source of these receptors: a woman aged 60-70 years with multiple sclerosis. CDR3s leave out the opening cysteine and the closing phenylalanine or tryptophan.

v_call | cdr3_aa
TRBV20-1 | SAPPRLNTEAF
TRBV5-1 | ASSRDPSNQPQH
TRBV6-2/TRBV6-3 | ASSPWGTGSYGYT
TRBV20-1 | SAQPTLAANTEAF
TRBV20-1 | SALGVGQETQY
TRBV4-2 | ASSQAARAGGLDTGELF
TRBV5-8 | ASSLGGVTEAF
TRBV12-5 | ASGRGDAGNTIY
TRBV20-1 | SATTDTQY
TRBV5-1 | ASSSQTGGEGETQY
TRBV7-8 | ASKPTGTKNIQY
TRBV7-2 | ASSFFDEQF
TRBV6-5 | ASSYSNRPRGADTQY
TRBV18 | ASSPRADTVDTQY
TRBV14 | ASSQDFRGLAGNEQF
TRBV20-1 | SARSDREGEQY
TRBV7-7 | ASKVVDTGELF
TRBV27 | ASSRTADPYEQY
TRBV7-9 | ASSYTDRDGYT
TRBV28 | ASSQGTALYGYT
TRBV20-1 | SARDRRQGTDTQY
TRBV7-8 | ASSLYPGVNEKLF
TRBV6-1 | ASSTLGTQSSYNSPLH
TRBV12-3/TRBV12-4 | ASSLAVAGNTIY
TRBV20-1 | SARDRRGSGNTIY
TRBV12-3/TRBV12-4 | ASSFRTEIDEKLF
TRBV5-1 | ASKLGTGVYNEQF
TRBV20-1 | SAPYYQRTVYTDTQY
TRBV5-1 | ASSLTFHEQY
TRBV7-9 | ASSFVRGGYNEQF
TRBV7-9 | ASSLGLLQETQY
TRBV10-3 | ATQTGDREAGYT
TRBV12-3/TRBV12-4 | ASSHDRIGYGYT
TRBV27 | ASSSWDRRDYGYT
TRBV10-3 | AISVLGEQY
TRBV12-3/TRBV12-4 | ASNPPGQGEAF
TRBV20-1 | SAWGGYQETQY
TRBV6-5 | ASNVRQGYEQY
TRBV11-3 | ASSFSGDTQY